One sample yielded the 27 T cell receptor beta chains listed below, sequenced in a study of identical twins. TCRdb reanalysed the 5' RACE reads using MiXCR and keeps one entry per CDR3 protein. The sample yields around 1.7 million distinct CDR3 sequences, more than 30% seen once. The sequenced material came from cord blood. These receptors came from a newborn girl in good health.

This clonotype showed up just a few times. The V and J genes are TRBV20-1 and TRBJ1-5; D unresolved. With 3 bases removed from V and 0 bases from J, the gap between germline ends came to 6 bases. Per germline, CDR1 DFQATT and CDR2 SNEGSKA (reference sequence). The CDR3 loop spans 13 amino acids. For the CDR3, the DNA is TGCAGTGCTAGTATAAGTAGCAATCAGCCCCAGCATTTT. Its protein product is CSASISSNQPQHF.

The CDR3 here is CSASSSGGNLAKNIQYF. The CDR3 coding sequence is TGCAGTGCTAGTTCCTCCGGCGGGAACCTAGCCAAAAACATTCAGTACTTC. The V and J genes are TRBV20-1 and TRBJ2-4, with D tentatively TRBD2 (6 bases). Germline V gene lookup returns CDR1 DFQATT and CDR2 SNEGSKA (reference sequence). The V end lost 3 bases, the J end lost 0 bases, and 18 bases lay between the germline ends. The CDR3 is 17 amino acids.

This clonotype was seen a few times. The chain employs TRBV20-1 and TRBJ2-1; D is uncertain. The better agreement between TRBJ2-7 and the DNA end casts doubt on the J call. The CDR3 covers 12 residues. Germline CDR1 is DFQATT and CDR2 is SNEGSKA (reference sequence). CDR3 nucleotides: TGCAGTGCTACTGGGATTTACAATGAGCAGTACTTC. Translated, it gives CSATGIYNEQYF.

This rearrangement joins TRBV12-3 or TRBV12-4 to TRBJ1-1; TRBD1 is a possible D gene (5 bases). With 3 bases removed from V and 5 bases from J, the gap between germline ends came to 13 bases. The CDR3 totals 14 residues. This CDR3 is CASSFILGGTEAFF. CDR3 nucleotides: TGTGCCAGCAGTTTCATCTTGGGGGGAACTGAAGCTTTCTTT.

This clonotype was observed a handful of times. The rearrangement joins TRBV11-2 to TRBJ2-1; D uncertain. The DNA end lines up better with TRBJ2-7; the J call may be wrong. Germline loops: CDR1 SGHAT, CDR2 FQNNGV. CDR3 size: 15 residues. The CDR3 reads CASSLGRPAYNEQYF. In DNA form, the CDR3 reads TGTGCCAGCAGCTTAGGGAGACCCGCCTACAATGAGCAGTACTTC.

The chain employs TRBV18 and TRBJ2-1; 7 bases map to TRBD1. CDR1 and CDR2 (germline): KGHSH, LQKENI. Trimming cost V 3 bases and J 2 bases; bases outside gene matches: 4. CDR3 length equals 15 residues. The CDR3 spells CASSPRQGTYNEQFF. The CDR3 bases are TGTGCCAGCTCACCCAGACAGGGCACCTACAATGAGCAGTTCTTC.

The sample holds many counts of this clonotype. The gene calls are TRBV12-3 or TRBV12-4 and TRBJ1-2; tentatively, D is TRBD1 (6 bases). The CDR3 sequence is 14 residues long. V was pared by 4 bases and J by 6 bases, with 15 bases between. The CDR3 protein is CASSSQSGVNGYTF. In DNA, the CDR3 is TGTGCCAGCAGTTCACAGTCAGGGGTGAATGGCTACACCTTC.

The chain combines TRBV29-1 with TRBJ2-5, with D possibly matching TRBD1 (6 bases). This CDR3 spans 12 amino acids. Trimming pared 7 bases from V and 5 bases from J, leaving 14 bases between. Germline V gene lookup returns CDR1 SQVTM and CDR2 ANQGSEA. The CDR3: CSGTGFSETQYF. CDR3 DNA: TGCAGCGGTACAGGGTTTTCGGAGACCCAGTACTTC.

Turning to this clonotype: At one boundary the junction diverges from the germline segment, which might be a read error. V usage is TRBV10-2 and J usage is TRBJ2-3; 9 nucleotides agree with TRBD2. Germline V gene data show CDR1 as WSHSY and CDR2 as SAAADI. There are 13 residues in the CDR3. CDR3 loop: CAGRTSDVGSQYF. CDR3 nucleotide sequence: TGCGCCGGCAGGACTAGCGACGTCGGGTCGCAGTATTTT.

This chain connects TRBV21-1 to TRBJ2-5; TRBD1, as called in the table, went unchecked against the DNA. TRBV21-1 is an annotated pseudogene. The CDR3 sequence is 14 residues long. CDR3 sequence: CASSKGQGQETQYF. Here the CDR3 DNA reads TGTGCCAGCAGCAAAGGACAGGGCCAAGAGACCCAGTACTTC.

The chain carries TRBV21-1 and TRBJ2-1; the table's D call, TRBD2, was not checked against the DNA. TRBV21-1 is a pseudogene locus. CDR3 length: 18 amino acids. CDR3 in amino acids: CASSKSPRMRLVHNEQFF. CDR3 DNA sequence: TGTGCCAGCAGCAAAAGCCCTAGGATGAGACTAGTCCACAATGAGCAGTTCTTC.

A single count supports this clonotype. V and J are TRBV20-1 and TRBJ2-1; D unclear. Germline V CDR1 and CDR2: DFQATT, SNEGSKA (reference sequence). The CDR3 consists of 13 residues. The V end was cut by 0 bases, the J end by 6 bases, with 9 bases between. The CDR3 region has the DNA TGCAGTGCTAGAGACTCCCCCTTCAATGAGCAGTTCTTC. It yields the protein CSARDSPFNEQFF.

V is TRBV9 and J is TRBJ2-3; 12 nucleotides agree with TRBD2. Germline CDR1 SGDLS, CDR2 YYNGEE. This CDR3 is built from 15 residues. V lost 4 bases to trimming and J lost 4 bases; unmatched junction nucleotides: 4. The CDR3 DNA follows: TGTGCCAGCAGCCTAGCGGGGGGGTTTGCAGATACGCAGTATTTT. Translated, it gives CASSLAGGFADTQYF.

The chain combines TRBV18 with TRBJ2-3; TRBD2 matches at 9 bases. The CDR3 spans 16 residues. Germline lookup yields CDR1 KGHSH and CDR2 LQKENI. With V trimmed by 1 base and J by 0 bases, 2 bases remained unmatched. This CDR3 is CASSPQRGASTDTQYF. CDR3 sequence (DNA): TGTGCCAGCTCACCACAGCGGGGGGCTAGCACAGATACGCAGTATTTT.

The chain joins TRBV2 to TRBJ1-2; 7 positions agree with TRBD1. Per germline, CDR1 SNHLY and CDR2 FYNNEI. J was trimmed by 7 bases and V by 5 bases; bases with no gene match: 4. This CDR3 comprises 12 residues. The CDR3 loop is CASSQGELGYTF. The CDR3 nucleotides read TGTGCCAGCAGTCAGGGGGAGCTTGGCTACACCTTC.

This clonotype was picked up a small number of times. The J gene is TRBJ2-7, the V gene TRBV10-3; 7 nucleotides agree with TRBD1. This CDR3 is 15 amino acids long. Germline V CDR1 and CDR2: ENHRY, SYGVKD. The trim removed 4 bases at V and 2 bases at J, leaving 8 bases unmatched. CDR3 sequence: CAISAGTVKTYEQYF. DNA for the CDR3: TGTGCCATCAGTGCCGGGACAGTCAAAACCTACGAGCAGTACTTC.

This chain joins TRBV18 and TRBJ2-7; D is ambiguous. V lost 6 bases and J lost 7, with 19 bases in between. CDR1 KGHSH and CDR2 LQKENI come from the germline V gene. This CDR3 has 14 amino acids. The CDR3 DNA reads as TGTGCCAGCTCCCCCAGTCCGTCCTACAATGAGCAGTACTTC. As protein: CASSPSPSYNEQYF.

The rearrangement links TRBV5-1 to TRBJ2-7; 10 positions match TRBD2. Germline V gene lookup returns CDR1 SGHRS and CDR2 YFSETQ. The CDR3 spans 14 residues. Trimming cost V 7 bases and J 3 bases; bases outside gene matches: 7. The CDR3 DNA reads TGCGCCAGCGGCCATGGACTAGCGGACTACGAGCAGTACTTC. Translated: CASGHGLADYEQYF.

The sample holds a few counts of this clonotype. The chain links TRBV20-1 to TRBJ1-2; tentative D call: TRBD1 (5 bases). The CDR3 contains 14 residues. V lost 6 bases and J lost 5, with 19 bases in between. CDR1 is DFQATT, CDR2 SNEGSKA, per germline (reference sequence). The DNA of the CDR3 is TGCAGTGCCCAGTACAGGTCCCAACCGTATGGCTACACCTTC. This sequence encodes CSAQYRSQPYGYTF.

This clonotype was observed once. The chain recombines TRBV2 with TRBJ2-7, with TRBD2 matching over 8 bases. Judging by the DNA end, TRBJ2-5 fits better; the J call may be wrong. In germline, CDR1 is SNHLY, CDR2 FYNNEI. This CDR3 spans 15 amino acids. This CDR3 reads CASSELGGLEETQYF. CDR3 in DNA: TGTGCCAGCAGTGAATTGGGGGGACTAGAGGAGACCCAGTACTTC.

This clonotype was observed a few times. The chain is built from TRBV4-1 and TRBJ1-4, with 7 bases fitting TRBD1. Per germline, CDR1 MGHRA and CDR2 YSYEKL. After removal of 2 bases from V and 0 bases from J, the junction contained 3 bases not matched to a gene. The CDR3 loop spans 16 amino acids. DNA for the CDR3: TGCGCCAGCAGCCAATTTGGGACAGCAACTAATGAAAAACTGTTTTTT. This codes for CASSQFGTATNEKLFF.

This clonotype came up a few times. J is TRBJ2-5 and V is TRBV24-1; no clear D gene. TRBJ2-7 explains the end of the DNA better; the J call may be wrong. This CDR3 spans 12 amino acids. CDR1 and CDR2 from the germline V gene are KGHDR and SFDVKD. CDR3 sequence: CATSDFWDEQYF. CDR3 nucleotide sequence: TGTGCCACCAGTGATTTTTGGGACGAGCAGTACTTC.

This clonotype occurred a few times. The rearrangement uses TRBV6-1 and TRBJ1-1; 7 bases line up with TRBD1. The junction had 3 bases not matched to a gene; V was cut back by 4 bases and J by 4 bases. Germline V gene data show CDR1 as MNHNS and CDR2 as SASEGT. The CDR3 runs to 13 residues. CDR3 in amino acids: CASSGDSFTEAFF. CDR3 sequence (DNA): TGTGCCAGCAGTGGGGACAGCTTCACTGAAGCTTTCTTT.

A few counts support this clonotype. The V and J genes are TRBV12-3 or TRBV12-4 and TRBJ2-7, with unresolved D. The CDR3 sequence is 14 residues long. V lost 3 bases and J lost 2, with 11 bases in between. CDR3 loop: CASSLNSWAYEQYF. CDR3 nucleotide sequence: TGTGCCAGCAGTTTGAACAGTTGGGCCTACGAGCAGTACTTC.

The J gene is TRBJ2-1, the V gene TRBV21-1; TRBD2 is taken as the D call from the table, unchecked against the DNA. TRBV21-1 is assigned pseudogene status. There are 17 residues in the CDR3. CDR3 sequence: CASSKGGSGGLPNEQFF. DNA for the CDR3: TGTGCCAGCAGCAAAGGGGGTAGCGGGGGGCTCCCCAATGAGCAGTTCTTC.

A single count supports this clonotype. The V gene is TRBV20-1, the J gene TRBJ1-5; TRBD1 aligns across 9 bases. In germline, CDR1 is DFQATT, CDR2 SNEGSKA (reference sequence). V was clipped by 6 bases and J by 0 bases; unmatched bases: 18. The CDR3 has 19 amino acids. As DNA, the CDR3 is TGCAGTGCCGCGGGACAGGGTCGTTGGGAGGGTTATAGCAATCAGCCCCAGCATTTT. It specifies CSAAGQGRWEGYSNQPQHF.

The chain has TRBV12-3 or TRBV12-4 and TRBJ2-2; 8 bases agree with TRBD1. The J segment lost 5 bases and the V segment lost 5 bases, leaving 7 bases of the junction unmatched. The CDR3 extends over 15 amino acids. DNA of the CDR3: TGTGCCAGCAGTCCTGACAGGGGAGAAACCGGGGAGCTGTTTTTT. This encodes CASSPDRGETGELFF.